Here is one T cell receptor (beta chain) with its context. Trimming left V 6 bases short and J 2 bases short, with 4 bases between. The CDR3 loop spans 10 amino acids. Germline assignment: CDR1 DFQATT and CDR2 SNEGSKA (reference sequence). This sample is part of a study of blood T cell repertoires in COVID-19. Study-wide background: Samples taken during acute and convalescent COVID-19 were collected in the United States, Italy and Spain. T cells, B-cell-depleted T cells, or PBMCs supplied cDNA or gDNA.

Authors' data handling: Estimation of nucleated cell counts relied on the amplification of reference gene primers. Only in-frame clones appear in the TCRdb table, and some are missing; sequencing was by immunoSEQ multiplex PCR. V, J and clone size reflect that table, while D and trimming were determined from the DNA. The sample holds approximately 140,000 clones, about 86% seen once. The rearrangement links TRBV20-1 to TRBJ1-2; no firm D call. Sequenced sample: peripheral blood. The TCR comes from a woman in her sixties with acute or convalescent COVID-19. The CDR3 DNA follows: TGCAGTGCCCCGAACTATGGCTACACCTTC. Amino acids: CSAPNYGYTF.